This entry is about one TCR beta chain. This record belongs to a study of blood T cell repertoires in COVID-19. Study as a whole: Both acute and convalescent COVID-19 samples were obtained from the United States, Italy and Spain.

The length of the CDR3 is 14 residues. The V gene's germline CDR1 is MNHEY and CDR2 SVGAGI. J lost 8 bases, V lost 2 bases, and 3 bases had no gene match. This table comes from immunoSEQ multiplex PCR, and its TCRdb copy is limited to in-frame clones, with some not included. The sample has about 180,000 clones, about four fifths seen once. Source material: peripheral blood. This receptor was obtained from a human donor in a cohort sampled during active COVID-19. The V and J genes are TRBV6-5 and TRBJ2-1; TRBD2 agrees at 10 bases. The CDR3 sequence is CASSYRLAGHEQFF. As DNA, the CDR3 is TGTGCCAGCAGTTACCGACTAGCGGGTCATGAGCAGTTCTTC.